This T cell receptor (beta chain) emerged from a study of post-analysis software for immune sequencing data. Study-wide findings and caveats: Strong same-batch co-clustering of samples appeared with F measure clustering. TRBV5-6, TRBV5-1 and TRBV20-1 were among several TRBV segments more frequent in patients than controls. When compared against controls, multiple sclerosis patients showed significantly lower normalized Chao1 diversity.

Turning to this clonotype: Its antigen remains unidentified.

Unique molecular identifiers had been added to the TCR beta cDNA libraries. Each CDR3 protein is one row after TCRdb ran MiXCR on the PCR reads. The data contain approximately 250,000 distinct CDR3 sequences, 30% to 45% of them seen just once; the ten biggest clones take up under 5.5%. V dropped 0 bases and J dropped 5; count of bases not matched to a gene: 4. The CDR3 sequence is 15 residues long. The V gene's germline CDR1 is SGHVS and CDR2 FNYEAQ. V is TRBV7-6 and J is TRBJ2-1, with 7 bases identical to TRBD1. Material for sequencing was blood. This receptor was identified in a girl aged 5 to 17 with multiple sclerosis. CDR3 DNA sequence: TGTGCCAGCAGCTTAGCAGAGACAGGGCACAATGAGCAGTTCTTC. It specifies CASSLAETGHNEQFF.